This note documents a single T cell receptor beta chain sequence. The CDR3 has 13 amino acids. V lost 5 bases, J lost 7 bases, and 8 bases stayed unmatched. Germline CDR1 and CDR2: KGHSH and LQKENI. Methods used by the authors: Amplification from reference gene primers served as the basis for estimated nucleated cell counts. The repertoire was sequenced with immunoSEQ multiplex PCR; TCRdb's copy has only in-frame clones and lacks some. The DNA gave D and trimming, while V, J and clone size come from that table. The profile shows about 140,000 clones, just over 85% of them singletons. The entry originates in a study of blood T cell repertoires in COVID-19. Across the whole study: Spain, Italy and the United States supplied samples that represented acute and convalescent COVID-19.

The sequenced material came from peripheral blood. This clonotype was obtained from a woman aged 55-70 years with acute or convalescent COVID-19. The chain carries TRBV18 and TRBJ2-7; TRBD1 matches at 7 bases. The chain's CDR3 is CASSAGTETEQYF. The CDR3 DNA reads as TGTGCCAGCTCAGCCGGGACAGAAACGGAGCAGTACTTC.